This T cell receptor beta chain was observed in a study of blood T cell repertoires in COVID-19. The ends were cut back, 2 bases at V and 3 bases at J, with 11 bases in the middle. The CDR3 totals 15 residues. Germline lookup yields CDR1 MNHEY and CDR2 SVGEGT. Measured with immunoSEQ multiplex PCR; TCRdb has only the in-frame clones, and not every one. The sample lists some 220,000 clones, about 84% occurring once. This receptor was identified in a human donor in a cohort sampled during active COVID-19. The sample was peripheral blood. The J gene is TRBJ2-1, the V gene TRBV6-2 or TRBV6-3; D might be TRBD2 (5 bases). CDR3 loop: CASSYEGLNYNEQFF. DNA of the CDR3: TGTGCCAGCAGTTACGAAGGACTGAACTACAATGAGCAGTTCTTC.